This entry features one TCR beta chain sequence. These data come from a study of blood T cell repertoires in COVID-19. Across the study: Sites across the United States, Italy and Spain contributed samples from acute and convalescent COVID-19.

Using immunoSEQ multiplex PCR, the repertoire was profiled, and TCRdb retains in-frame clones only, with some absent. The sample carries 67,000 or so clones, just under 85% recorded once. The CDR3 loop spans 12 amino acids. Trimming stripped 6 bases from V and 4 bases from J, with 10 bases between. CDR1 is SGHAT and CDR2 is FQNNGV in the germline V gene. Sequencing was carried out using peripheral blood. This sequence was found in a man between 70 and 80 years old with acute or convalescent COVID-19. This chain joins TRBV11-2 and TRBJ2-7; D gene unclear. The CDR3 reads CASRYQVYEQYF. The CDR3 DNA reads TGTGCCAGCAGATACCAGGTGTACGAGCAGTACTTC.